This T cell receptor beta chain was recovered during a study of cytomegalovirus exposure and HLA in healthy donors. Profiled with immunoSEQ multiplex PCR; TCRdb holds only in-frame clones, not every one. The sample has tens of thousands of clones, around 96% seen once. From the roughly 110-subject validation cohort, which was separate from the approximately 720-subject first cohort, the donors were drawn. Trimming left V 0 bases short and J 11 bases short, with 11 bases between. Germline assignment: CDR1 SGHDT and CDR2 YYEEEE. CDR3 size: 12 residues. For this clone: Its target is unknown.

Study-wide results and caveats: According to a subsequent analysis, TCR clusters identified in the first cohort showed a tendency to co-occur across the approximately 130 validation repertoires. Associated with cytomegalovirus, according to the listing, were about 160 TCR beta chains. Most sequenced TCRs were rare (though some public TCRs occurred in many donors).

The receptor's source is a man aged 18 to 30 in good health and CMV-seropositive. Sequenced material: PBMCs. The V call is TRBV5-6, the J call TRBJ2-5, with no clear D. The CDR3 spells CASSLGSLDQYF. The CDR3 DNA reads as TGTGCCAGCAGCTTGGGTAGCCTAGATCAGTACTTC.